This TCR beta chain was retrieved from a study of beta chain features in type 1 diabetes. About the research overall: No patient-donor differences in age, gender, total cells or subset yield. Study results and caveats: Type 1 diabetes patients showed fewer insertions and more deletions at VDJ junctions. Compared with healthy donors, patients appeared to share more similar naive, central memory and regulatory TCRB repertoires.

The CDR3 totals 15 residues. Germline V gene data show CDR1 as MDHEN and CDR2 as SYDVKM. Trimming cost V 5 bases and J 4 bases, with 16 bases left between them. As every portion of the isolated RNA was reverse transcribed, the sequencing read expressed TCRB transcripts. The data were produced by immunoSEQ multiplex PCR, yet TCRdb's version contains in-frame clones alone and is incomplete. Found here are under 550,000 clones, about an eighth of them singletons; the top ten hold around 0.05%. CD45RO/CCR7/CD25/CD127/CD95/CD27 separated CD4+ naive, central memory, regulatory and stem cell-like memory cells by sorting. This clone was picked up a small number of times. Its antigen remains unidentified.

The origin of this receptor is a woman aged 18-30 years in good health. The sequenced material came from naive CD4+ T cells from blood. The rearrangement links TRBV28 to TRBJ2-3; D is tentatively TRBD1 or TRBD2 (5 bases each). The CDR3 DNA is TGTGCCAGCAGTCCCCGGGACCTCCACGCAGATACGCAGTATTTT. Translation gives CASSPRDLHADTQYF.